This is a list of T cell receptor beta chains from one sample in a study of blood T cell repertoires in COVID-19. TCRdb keeps only in-frame clones here, not all; method: immunoSEQ multiplex PCR. The repertoire consists of about 82,000 clones, with 80% to 90% occurring once and the leading ten covering more than 15%. What was sequenced was peripheral blood. These receptor sequences come from a woman in her sixties or seventies with acute or convalescent COVID-19. CDR3s include the opening cysteine and the closing phenylalanine or tryptophan. D genes are given only for firm matches. A row's size may be missing; if present it is once, few, many or a size class.

V gene: TRBV5-4; J gene: TRBJ2-7; clone size: -; D gene: -; CDR3 DNA: TGTGCCAGCAGCTCGGGGGGAGGGGGACGGAGCTACGAGCAGTACTTC; CDR3 protein: CASSSGGGGRSYEQYF
V gene: TRBV5-4; J gene: TRBJ1-4; clone size: -; D gene: TRBD1; CDR3 DNA: TGTGCCAGCAGCCTAGGGGGCGCCGGGGCAACTAATGAAAAACTGTTTTTT; CDR3 protein: CASSLGGAGATNEKLFF
V gene: TRBV2; J gene: TRBJ1-1; clone size: -; D gene: -; CDR3 DNA: TGTGCCAGCAGGACAGACAGGAACACTGAAGCTTTCTTT; CDR3 protein: CASRTDRNTEAFF
V gene: TRBV9; J gene: TRBJ1-1; clone size: -; D gene: -; CDR3 DNA: TGTGCCAGCAGCACCCTCACAGTTACCACTGAAGCTTTCTTT; CDR3 protein: CASSTLTVTTEAFF
V gene: TRBV6-1; J gene: TRBJ1-1; clone size: -; D gene: TRBD1; CDR3 DNA: TGTGCCAGCAGTGAAAAGCACAGGGGGAACACTGAAGCTTTCTTT; CDR3 protein: CASSEKHRGNTEAFF
V gene: TRBV12-3/TRBV12-4; J gene: TRBJ2-3; clone size: once; D gene: -; CDR3 DNA: TGTGCCAGCAGTTTCCCGAGCACAGATACGCAGTATTTT; CDR3 protein: CASSFPSTDTQYF
V gene: TRBV19; J gene: TRBJ2-1; clone size: -; D gene: -; CDR3 DNA: TGTGCCAGTAGTATACTCTCGGTAAATGAGCAGTTCTTC; CDR3 protein: CASSILSVNEQFF
V gene: TRBV7-2; J gene: TRBJ2-3; clone size: -; D gene: TRBD2; CDR3 DNA: TGTGCCAGCAGCGTCACTAGCGGGGGGAATCCGCCTACAGATACGCAGTATTTT; CDR3 protein: CASSVTSGGNPPTDTQYF
V gene: TRBV7-9; J gene: TRBJ1-4; clone size: -; D gene: TRBD1; CDR3 DNA: TGTGCCAGCAGCTCGACAGGGTCCTATCCCGTCGCAACTAATGAAAAACTGTTTTTT; CDR3 protein: CASSSTGSYPVATNEKLFF
V gene: TRBV7-9; J gene: TRBJ1-2; clone size: -; D gene: -; CDR3 DNA: TGTGCCAGCAGCTACTCAACAGCCCTGGGCTATGGCTACACCTTC; CDR3 protein: CASSYSTALGYGYTF
V gene: TRBV5-1; J gene: TRBJ2-7; clone size: -; D gene: TRBD1; CDR3 DNA: TGCGCCAGCAGCAGGGGGACAGGGGGCTACGAGCAGTACTTC; CDR3 protein: CASSRGTGGYEQYF
V gene: TRBV19; J gene: TRBJ2-6; clone size: -; D gene: -; CDR3 DNA: TGTGCCAGTAGTATTGGTAGTCGCTCTGGGGCCAACGTCCTGACTTTC; CDR3 protein: CASSIGSRSGANVLTF
V gene: TRBV7-7; J gene: TRBJ2-5; clone size: -; D gene: TRBD1; CDR3 DNA: TGTGCTAGCAGCTTAGTGGGACAGCAGCAAGAGACCCAGTACTTC; CDR3 protein: CASSLVGQQQETQYF
V gene: TRBV5-6; J gene: TRBJ1-2; clone size: -; D gene: TRBD1; CDR3 DNA: TGTGCCAGCAGCTTGGGACAGGGGGGCTATGGCTACACCTTC; CDR3 protein: CASSLGQGGYGYTF
V gene: TRBV4-3; J gene: TRBJ1-4; clone size: -; D gene: -; CDR3 DNA: TGCGCCAGCAGCCTCAGGGGTCATCGTAATGAAAAACTGTTTTTT; CDR3 protein: CASSLRGHRNEKLFF